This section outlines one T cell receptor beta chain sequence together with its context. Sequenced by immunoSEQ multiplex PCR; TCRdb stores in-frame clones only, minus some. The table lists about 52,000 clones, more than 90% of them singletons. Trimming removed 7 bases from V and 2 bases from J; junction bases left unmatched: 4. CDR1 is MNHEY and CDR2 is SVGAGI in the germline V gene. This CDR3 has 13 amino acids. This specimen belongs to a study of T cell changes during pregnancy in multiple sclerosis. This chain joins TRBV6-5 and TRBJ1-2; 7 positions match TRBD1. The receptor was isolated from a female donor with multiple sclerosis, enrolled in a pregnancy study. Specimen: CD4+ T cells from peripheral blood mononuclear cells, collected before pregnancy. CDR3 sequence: CASMKQGNYGYTF. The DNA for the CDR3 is TGTGCCAGCATGAAACAGGGGAACTATGGCTACACCTTC.